Below are 17 T cell receptor beta chains sequenced from a single sample in a study of blood T cell repertoires in COVID-19. Here immunoSEQ multiplex PCR was the method, and the copy in TCRdb shows in-frame clones only, minus some. The sample holds around 100,000 clones; approximately 86% are singletons and the top ten take 13%. The sample was peripheral blood. Receptors were obtained from a man aged 50 to 60 with active or convalescent COVID-19.

The chain uses TRBV11-2 and TRBJ1-6, with D unclear. The CDR3 is 13 amino acids. V was clipped by 0 bases and J by 7 bases, with 4 bases between them. CDR1 SGHAT and CDR2 FQNNGV come from the germline V gene. The CDR3 loop reads CASSLDPNSPLHF. CDR3 sequence (DNA): TGTGCCAGCAGCTTAGACCCAAATTCACCCCTCCACTTT.

This clone was observed a few times. The chain uses TRBV5-1 and TRBJ1-1, with D perhaps matching TRBD1 (6 bases). CDR3 length equals 16 residues. V was trimmed by 0 bases and J by 3 bases, leaving 15 bases between them. CDR1 SGHRS and CDR2 YFSETQ come from the germline V gene. The CDR3 spells CASSLAAGVGDTEAFF. In DNA form, the CDR3 reads TGCGCCAGCAGCTTGGCCGCAGGGGTTGGGGACACTGAAGCTTTCTTT.

V and J are TRBV27 and TRBJ2-6; D may be TRBD1 (5 bases). CDR1 and CDR2 (germline): MNHEY, SMNVEV (reference sequence). CDR3 length: 17 residues. Between the trimmed V and J ends, which lost 6 bases and 0 bases, there was a span of 15 bases. CDR3 DNA: TGTGCCAGCAGACGACATCCGGACACCTCTGGGGCCAACGTCCTGACTTTC. It codes for CASRRHPDTSGANVLTF. The full variable domain, in which reference TRBV27 and TRBJ2-6 provide the parts outside the CDR3, is EAQVTQNPRYLITVTGKKLTVTCSQNMNHEYMSWYRQDPGLGLRQIYYSMNVEVTDKGDVPEGYKVSRKEKRNFPLILESPSPNQTSLYFCASRRHPDTSGANVLTFGAGSRLTVL.

The DNA of the CDR3 is TGTGCCAGTAGTAGGCCGGGACAGGGTACCGGGGAGCTGTTTTTT. It codes for CASSRPGQGTGELFF. V gene TRBV19 combines with J gene TRBJ2-2, with TRBD1 identical over 9 bases. This CDR3 comprises 15 residues. V lost 4 bases and J lost 5; bases outside the gene matches: 5. Germline-derived CDR1 and CDR2 are LNHDA and SQIVND (reference sequence).

The chain uses TRBV24-1 and TRBJ2-1; no firm D call. Germline CDR1 KGHDR, CDR2 SFDVKD. V dropped 2 bases and J dropped 2 bases, with 9 bases sitting between them. This CDR3 has 15 amino acids. The CDR3 coding sequence is TGTGCCACCAGTGATTCCGCGGTGGCCTACAATGAGCAGTTCTTC. It is translated as CATSDSAVAYNEQFF.

The V and J genes are TRBV29-1 and TRBJ2-1; TRBD1 matches 9 bases. The CDR3 spans 15 residues. Unmatched junction bases numbered 11, after V lost 7 bases and J lost 4 bases. Per germline, CDR1 SQVTM and CDR2 ANQGSEA. CDR3 loop: CSASGGDRVYNEQFF. CDR3 in DNA: TGCAGCGCATCAGGAGGGGACAGGGTTTACAATGAGCAGTTCTTC.

CDR3 DNA: TGTGCCAGCAGCCCAGGTTCCACAGATACGCAGTATTTT. This sequence encodes CASSPGSTDTQYF. The genes are TRBV11-2 and TRBJ2-3, with no clear D. Germline CDR1 is SGHAT and CDR2 is FQNNGV. Deletions cut 5 bases from V and 2 bases from J, with 8 bases between. The CDR3 length is 13 residues. The full variable domain, with the rest looked up from reference TRBV11-2 and TRBJ2-3, is EAGVAQSPRYKIIEKRQSVAFWCNPISGHATLYWYQQILGQGPKLLIQFQNNGVVDDSQLPKDRFSAERLKGVDSTLKIQPAKLEDSAVYLCASSPGSTDTQYFGPGTRLTVL.

This chain joins TRBV28 and TRBJ2-7; 7 nucleotides match TRBD2. The CDR3 has 14 amino acids. Trimming took 6 bases from V and 1 from J; bases not matched to a gene: 6. Germline CDR1 and CDR2: MDHEN and SYDVKM. CDR3 sequence: CASSSPGGSYEQYF. The CDR3 coding sequence is TGTGCCAGCAGCTCCCCCGGGGGGTCCTACGAGCAGTACTTC. Together with reference TRBV28 and TRBJ2-7, the CDR3 gives the full variable domain: DVKVTQSSRYLVKRTGEKVFLECVQDMDHENMFWYRQDPGLGLRLIYFSYDVKMKEKGDIPEGYSVSREKKERFSLILESASTNQTSMYLCASSSPGGSYEQYFGPGTRLTVT.

CDR3 nucleotide sequence: TGTGCCAGCAGTGCTAAAGGACAGGGCGGCAATCAGCCCCAGCATTTT. It encodes CASSAKGQGGNQPQHF. The genes are TRBV6-1 and TRBJ1-5, with TRBD1 matching 8 bases. CDR3 length equals 16 residues. V trimming: 4 bases; J trimming: 2 bases; junction bases outside the gene matches: 7. Germline CDR1 is MNHNS and CDR2 is SASEGT.

The genes are TRBV30 and TRBJ1-5; D gene uncertain. V lost 1 base and J lost 5, with 12 bases in between. This CDR3 is 14 amino acids long. Per germline, CDR1 GTSNPN and CDR2 SVGIG (reference sequence). The CDR3 DNA follows: TGTGCCTGGAGTGCGGTTTCCGAGGATCAGCCCCAGCATTTT. Amino acid sequence: CAWSAVSEDQPQHF.

This chain links TRBV28 with TRBJ2-7, with D maybe TRBD1 (5 bases). Per germline, CDR1 MDHEN and CDR2 SYDVKM. Trimming removed 4 bases at V and 4 bases at J, with 11 bases between. The CDR3 is 13 residues long. The CDR3 nucleotides are TGTGCCAGCAGTTCCACCCAGGGTTACGAGCAGTACTTC. Its protein product is CASSSTQGYEQYF.

The gene calls are TRBV30 and TRBJ2-2; TRBD2 might be the D (5 bases). There are 13 residues in the CDR3. Germline CDR1 is GTSNPN and CDR2 is SVGIG (reference sequence). The V gene lost 1 base and the J gene lost 4 bases, with 7 bases spanning the gap. The chain's CDR3 is CAWSEDFTGELFF. CDR3 bases: TGTGCCTGGAGTGAGGACTTCACCGGGGAGCTGTTTTTT.

The chain carries TRBV6-5 and TRBJ1-5, with 11 bases matching TRBD1. The V gene's germline CDR1 is MNHEY and CDR2 SVGAGI. The CDR3 has 15 amino acids. The V gene end was trimmed by 6 bases and the J gene end by 6 bases; junction bases not matched to a gene: 7. CDR3 in DNA: TGTGCCAGCAGCCCCGGACAGGGGGCGTTTCAGCCCCAGCATTTT. This gives the protein CASSPGQGAFQPQHF.

The J gene is TRBJ2-7, the V gene TRBV18; TRBD1 matches at 9 bases. Germline V CDR1 and CDR2: KGHSH, LQKENI. The CDR3 is 14 residues long. Trimming at V came to 6 bases and at J to 1 base, leaving 4 bases not matched to a gene. The CDR3 here is CASSWGQGSYEQYF. For the CDR3, the DNA is TGTGCCAGCTCCTGGGGACAGGGTTCCTACGAGCAGTACTTC.

V gene TRBV2 combines with J gene TRBJ2-1, with D possibly matching TRBD1 (6 bases). Germline V gives CDR1 SNHLY, CDR2 FYNNEI. The CDR3 runs 17 residues. The V and J ends lost 1 base and 7 bases respectively, with 20 bases between them. CDR3 residues: CASSEVGQGIFPNEQFF. CDR3 sequence (DNA): TGTGCCAGCAGTGAAGTTGGGCAGGGGATTTTCCCGAATGAGCAGTTCTTC.

This clone was detected once. The chain joins TRBV15 to TRBJ2-6; TRBD2 aligns across 11 bases. This CDR3 has 18 residues. Germline loops: CDR1 LNHNV, CDR2 YYDKDF (reference sequence). The trim removed 0 bases at V and 0 bases at J, leaving 1 base unmatched. The DNA of the CDR3 is TGTGCCACCAGCAGAGAGGGACTAGCGGTCTCTGGGGCCAACGTCCTGACTTTC. Translated, it gives CATSREGLAVSGANVLTF.

In its sample, this clone was seen once. The chain employs TRBV14 and TRBJ2-1; 11 positions agree with TRBD2. V gave up 4 bases and J gave up 3 bases; unmatched junction bases: 5. CDR3 length: 16 residues. Germline values: CDR1 SGHDN, CDR2 FVKESK. The CDR3 region has the DNA TGTGCCAGCAGCCCAAAACTAGCGGGAGTCTACAATGAGCAGTTCTTC. It codes for CASSPKLAGVYNEQFF.